The rows below give T cell receptor beta chains drawn from one sample of a study of OX40 agonist ivuxolimab in advanced cancers. TCRdb keeps only in-frame clones here, not all; method: immunoSEQ multiplex PCR. The table records around 60,000 clones, less than 90% of them present only once. The sample was CD4+ or CD8+ T cells sorted from blood, taken in a trial of the OX40 agonist ivuxolimab. The source of these receptors is an adult with an advanced solid tumor such as melanoma, head and neck, liver or kidney cancer. The CDR3 runs from the conserved cysteine through the conserved F or W. D genes are given only for firm matches. The size entry is marked missing in some rows and otherwise reads once, few, many or a size class.

j_call	clone_size	d_call	v_call	cdr3_aa	cdr3_nt
TRBJ1-4	.	.	TRBV2	CATLSGASIANEKLFF	TGTGCCACCCTATCGGGGGCAAGCATCGCTAATGAAAAACTGTTTTTT
TRBJ2-1	.	TRBD1	TRBV5-1	CASSFLQGAYNEQFF	TGCGCCAGCAGCTTTTTACAGGGGGCCTACAATGAGCAGTTCTTC
TRBJ1-1	few	.	TRBV18	CASYGGDMNTEAFF	TGTGCCAGCTACGGGGGGGATATGAACACTGAAGCTTTCTTT
TRBJ2-7	.	TRBD2	TRBV6-1	CASSSSGISYEQYF	TGTGCCAGCAGTTCTAGCGGGATCTCCTACGAGCAGTACTTC
TRBJ2-5	.	TRBD2	TRBV7-2	CASSWGTSGETQYF	TGTGCCAGCAGCTGGGGGACTAGCGGAGAGACCCAGTACTTC
TRBJ1-2	few	.	TRBV27	CASSLSIWGPNYGYTF	TGTGCCAGCAGTTTATCGATATGGGGACCGAACTATGGCTACACCTTC
TRBJ2-7	.	TRBD2	TRBV29-1	CSVVPVTSAEQYF	TGCAGCGTAGTCCCCGTGACTAGCGCTGAGCAGTACTTC
TRBJ1-1	.	.	TRBV11-2	CASSSFRGTEAFF	TGTGCCAGCAGCTCTTTTCGCGGCACTGAAGCTTTCTTT
TRBJ1-1	.	TRBD1	TRBV13	CASSPTPGTGLNTEAFF	TGTGCCAGCAGCCCGACACCCGGGACAGGTTTGAACACTGAAGCTTTCTTT
TRBJ1-6	medium-sized	.	TRBV30	CAWSGGQDNSPLHF	TGTGCCTGGAGTGGCGGTCAGGATAATTCACCCCTCCACTTT
TRBJ1-1	.	.	TRBV12-5	CASAYSFNTEAFF	TGTGCTAGTGCTTATTCTTTTAACACTGAAGCTTTCTTT
TRBJ1-1	.	.	TRBV9	CASSAGRVMNTEAFF	TGTGCCAGCAGCGCAGGGAGGGTTATGAACACTGAAGCTTTCTTT
TRBJ1-6	.	TRBD1	TRBV11-2	CASSSTGTGSPLHF	TGTGCCAGCAGCTCGACAGGGACAGGATCACCCCTCCACTTT
TRBJ2-2	.	.	TRBV19	CASTWDTGELFF	TGTGCCAGTACCTGGGACACCGGGGAGCTGTTTTTT
TRBJ2-3	.	TRBD1	TRBV5-1	CASSLGIGTGGTDTQYF	TGCGCCAGCAGCTTGGGAATTGGGACAGGTGGGACAGATACGCAGTATTTT
TRBJ1-2	.	TRBD1	TRBV5-1	CASSPSVGQGWAGYGYTF	TGCGCCAGCAGTCCTTCGGTGGGACAGGGGTGGGCCGGCTATGGCTACACCTTC
TRBJ1-1	.	.	TRBV28	CAINTGPDTEAFF	TGTGCCATCAATACAGGGCCTGACACTGAAGCTTTCTTT
TRBJ1-5	.	.	TRBV7-2	CASSFSAAGNQPQHF	TGTGCCAGCAGCTTTTCCGCTGCCGGAAATCAGCCCCAGCATTTT
TRBJ1-2	.	TRBD1	TRBV6-5	CASRPPGGPYGYTF	TGTGCCAGCAGACCCCCAGGGGGCCCCTATGGCTACACCTTC
TRBJ2-1	.	TRBD2	TRBV5-4	CASTPRTSGGDEQFF	TGTGCCAGCACCCCCCGGACTAGCGGGGGCGATGAGCAGTTCTTC
TRBJ1-1	.	.	TRBV6-4	CASSEEVRSTEAFF	TGTGCCAGCAGTGAAGAAGTCCGGTCCACTGAAGCTTTCTTT
TRBJ1-2	.	.	TRBV5-1	CASSPWGNYGYTF	TGCGCCAGCAGCCCCTGGGGGAACTATGGCTACACCTTC
TRBJ2-5	.	.	TRBV29-1	CSVVGGQFMETQYF	TGCAGCGTTGTGGGGGGACAGTTTATGGAGACCCAGTACTTC
TRBJ1-2	.	.	TRBV29-1	CSVEELWQNYGYTF	TGCAGCGTTGAAGAACTATGGCAGAACTATGGCTACACCTTC
TRBJ2-5	.	.	TRBV5-1	CASSLEWGDGETQYF	TGCGCCAGCAGCTTGGAGTGGGGGGACGGGGAGACCCAGTACTTC
TRBJ1-1	.	.	TRBV2	CASSARRQLNTEAFF	TGTGCCAGCAGCGCTCGCCGGCAGCTGAACACTGAAGCTTTCTTT
TRBJ2-1	few	.	TRBV7-3	CASSLGSGNEQFF	TGTGCCAGCAGCTTAGGTTCTGGGAATGAGCAGTTCTTC
TRBJ2-2	.	.	TRBV5-1	CASSADGRSYTGELFF	TGCGCCAGCAGCGCGGATGGACGGAGTTACACCGGGGAGCTGTTTTTT
TRBJ1-1	.	.	TRBV5-6	CASSLVSGVGAFF	TGTGCCAGCAGCTTGGTATCAGGGGTGGGGGCTTTCTTT
TRBJ2-3	.	.	TRBV6-5	CASSYHTVGTDTQYF	TGTGCCAGCAGTTACCATACCGTCGGGACAGATACGCAGTATTTT
TRBJ1-2	.	.	TRBV5-6	CASSPGARDYGYTF	TGTGCCAGCAGCCCGGGGGCGCGGGACTATGGCTACACCTTC
TRBJ2-4	.	.	TRBV19	CASKGVLQGNIQYF	TGTGCCAGTAAAGGGGTACTACAGGGAAACATTCAGTACTTC
TRBJ2-1	.	TRBD2	TRBV7-3	CASSPDGTSRRNEQFF	TGTGCCAGCAGCCCGGACGGGACTAGCCGCAGGAATGAGCAGTTCTTC
TRBJ2-5	.	.	TRBV5-1	CASSRSQETQYF	TGCGCCAGCAGCAGAAGCCAAGAGACCCAGTACTTC
TRBJ1-4	.	.	TRBV18	CASSPSGRTNEKLFF	TGTGCCAGCTCACCCTCAGGGAGGACTAATGAAAAACTGTTTTTT
TRBJ2-5	.	.	TRBV7-3	CASSLRRGETQYF	TGTGCCAGCAGCTTACGCCGGGGGGAGACCCAGTACTTC
TRBJ2-6	few	.	TRBV5-8	CASSLSWYSGANVLTF	TGTGCCAGCAGCTTGAGTTGGTACTCTGGGGCCAACGTCCTGACTTTC
TRBJ1-5	.	.	TRBV6-5	CASSYSIGAQHF	TGTGCCAGCAGTTACTCTATAGGGGCCCAGCATTTT
TRBJ2-5	.	TRBD1	TRBV29-1	CTAGQGKETQYF	TGCACCGCAGGACAGGGGAAAGAGACCCAGTACTTC
TRBJ1-1	.	.	TRBV5-1	CASSLSVQGSAEAFF	TGCGCCAGCAGCTTGTCCGTACAGGGTAGCGCTGAAGCTTTCTTT
TRBJ1-6	.	.	TRBV7-2	CASSYYNSPLHF	TGTGCCAGCAGCTACTATAATTCACCCCTCCACTTT
TRBJ1-5	.	TRBD1	TRBV7-8	CASSLQGARNQPQHF	TGTGCCAGCAGCCTTCAGGGGGCCCGCAATCAGCCCCAGCATTTT
TRBJ2-5	.	.	TRBV7-2	CASSLDTYQETQYF	TGTGCCAGCAGCTTAGACACATACCAAGAGACCCAGTACTTC
TRBJ2-1	.	TRBD1	TRBV9	CASSANPGQGLKSSYNEQFF	TGTGCCAGCAGCGCAAACCCGGGACAGGGCCTTAAGTCCTCCTACAATGAGCAGTTCTTC
TRBJ1-3	.	.	TRBV2	CASSEFSVGVDTIYF	TGTGCCAGCAGTGAATTTTCGGTAGGAGTCGACACCATATATTTT
TRBJ1-2	.	.	TRBV19	CATRRSGAYGYTF	TGTGCCACCAGACGGTCAGGGGCCTATGGCTACACCTTC
TRBJ1-1	.	TRBD1	TRBV4-1	CASSYGTGSTEAFF	TGCGCCAGCAGCTATGGGACAGGTAGCACTGAAGCTTTCTTT
TRBJ1-5	.	TRBD1	TRBV27	CASSLVRGRQPQHF	TGTGCCAGCAGTTTAGTCAGGGGGAGGCAGCCCCAGCATTTT
TRBJ1-5	.	.	TRBV19	CASSVGLGQPQHF	TGTGCCAGTAGTGTGGGTTTGGGTCAGCCCCAGCATTTT
TRBJ2-3	.	TRBD2	TRBV7-7	CASSTGLASTDTQYF	TGTGCTAGCAGCACCGGACTAGCTAGCACAGATACGCAGTATTTT
TRBJ2-2	.	.	TRBV2	CASRNTGELFF	TGTGCCAGCCGAAACACCGGGGAGCTGTTTTTT
TRBJ2-6	.	TRBD1	TRBV27	CASSSWGQGVSGANVLTF	TGTGCCAGCAGTTCATGGGGACAGGGGGTCTCTGGGGCCAACGTCCTGACTTTC
TRBJ1-1	.	TRBD1	TRBV6-5	CASTKDTGAPEAFF	TGTGCCAGCACCAAAGACACAGGGGCCCCTGAAGCTTTCTTT